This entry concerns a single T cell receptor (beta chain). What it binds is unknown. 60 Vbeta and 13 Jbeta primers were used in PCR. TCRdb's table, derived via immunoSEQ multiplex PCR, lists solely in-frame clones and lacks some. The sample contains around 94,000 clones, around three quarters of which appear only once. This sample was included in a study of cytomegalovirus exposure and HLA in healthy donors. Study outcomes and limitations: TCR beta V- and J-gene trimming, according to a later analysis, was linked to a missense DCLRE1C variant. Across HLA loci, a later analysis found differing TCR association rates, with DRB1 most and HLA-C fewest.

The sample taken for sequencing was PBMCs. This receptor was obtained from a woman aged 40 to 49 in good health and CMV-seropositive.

The CDR3 region has the DNA TGTGCCAGCAGCTTAATTATAGCGGGAGGCGACGAGCAGTACTTC. Protein product: CASSLIIAGGDEQYF. V gene TRBV7-6 combines with J gene TRBJ2-7, with 10 positions matching TRBD2. J lost 5 bases, V lost 2 bases, and 6 bases had no gene match. Germline CDR1 is SGHVS and CDR2 is FNYEAQ. There are 15 residues in the CDR3. The full variable domain, with the rest looked up from reference TRBV7-6 and TRBJ2-7, is GAGVSQSPRYKVTKRGQDVALRCDPISGHVSLYWYRQALGQGPEFLTYFNYEAQQDKSGLPNDRFSAERPEGSISTLTIQRTEQRDSAMYRCASSLIIAGGDEQYFGPGTRLTVT.